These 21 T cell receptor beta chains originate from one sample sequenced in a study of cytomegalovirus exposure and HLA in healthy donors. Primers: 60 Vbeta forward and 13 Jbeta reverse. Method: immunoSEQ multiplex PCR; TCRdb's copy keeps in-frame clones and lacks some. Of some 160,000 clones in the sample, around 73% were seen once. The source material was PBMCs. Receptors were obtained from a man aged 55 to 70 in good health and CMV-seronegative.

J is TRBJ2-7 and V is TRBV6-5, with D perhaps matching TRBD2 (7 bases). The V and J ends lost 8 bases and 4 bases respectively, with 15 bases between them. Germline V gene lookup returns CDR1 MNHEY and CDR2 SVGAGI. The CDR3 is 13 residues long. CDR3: CASVGGPTYEQYF. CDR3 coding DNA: TGTGCCAGCGTCGGGGGGCCCACGTACGAGCAGTACTTC.

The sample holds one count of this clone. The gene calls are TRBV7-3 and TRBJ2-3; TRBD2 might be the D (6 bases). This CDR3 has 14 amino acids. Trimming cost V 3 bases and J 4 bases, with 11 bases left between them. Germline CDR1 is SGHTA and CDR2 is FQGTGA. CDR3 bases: TGTGCCAGCAGCTTGACGGGAGCTTCAGATACGCAGTATTTT. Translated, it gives CASSLTGASDTQYF. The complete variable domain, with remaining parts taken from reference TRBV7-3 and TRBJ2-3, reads GAGVSQTPSNKVTEKGKYVELRCDPISGHTALYWYRQSLGQGPEFLIYFQGTGAADDSGLPNDRFFAVRPEGSVSTLKIQRTERGDSAVYLCASSLTGASDTQYFGPGTRLTVL.

CDR3 amino acids: CARTTGDSNQPQHF. The CDR3 coding sequence is TGTGCCAGGACTACAGGGGATAGCAATCAGCCCCAGCATTTT. The chain links TRBV7-2 to TRBJ1-5, with 7 positions matching TRBD1. The CDR3 has 14 residues. Trimming cost V 9 bases and J 0 bases; bases outside gene matches: 5. From germline, CDR1 is SGHTA and CDR2 FQGNSA.

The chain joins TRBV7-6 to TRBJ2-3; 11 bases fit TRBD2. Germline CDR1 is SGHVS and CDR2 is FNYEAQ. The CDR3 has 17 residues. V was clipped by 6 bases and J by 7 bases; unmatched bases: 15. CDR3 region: CASSQLGASGGWNTQYF. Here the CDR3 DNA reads TGTGCCAGCAGTCAATTAGGGGCTAGCGGGGGGTGGAATACGCAGTATTTT.

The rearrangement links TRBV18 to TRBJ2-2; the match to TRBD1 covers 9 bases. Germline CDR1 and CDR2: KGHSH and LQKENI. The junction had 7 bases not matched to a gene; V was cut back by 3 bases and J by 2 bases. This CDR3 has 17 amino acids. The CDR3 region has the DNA TGTGCCAGCTCACCTACGGGGACAGGGATTAACACCGGGGAGCTGTTTTTT. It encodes CASSPTGTGINTGELFF.

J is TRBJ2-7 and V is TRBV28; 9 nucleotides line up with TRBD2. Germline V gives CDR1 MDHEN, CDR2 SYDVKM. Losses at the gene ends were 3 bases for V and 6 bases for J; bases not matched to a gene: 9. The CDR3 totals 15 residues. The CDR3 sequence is CASSLFSGRQGEQYF. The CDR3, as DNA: TGTGCCAGCAGTTTGTTTAGCGGGAGACAAGGCGAGCAGTACTTC.

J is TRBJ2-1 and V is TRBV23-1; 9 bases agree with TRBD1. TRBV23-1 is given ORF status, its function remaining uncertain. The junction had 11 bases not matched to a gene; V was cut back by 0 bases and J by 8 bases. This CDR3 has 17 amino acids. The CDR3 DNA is TGCGCCAGCAGTCAATCTGGGGCCGGGACAGGGCGGCATGAGCAGTTCTTC. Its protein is CASSQSGAGTGRHEQFF.

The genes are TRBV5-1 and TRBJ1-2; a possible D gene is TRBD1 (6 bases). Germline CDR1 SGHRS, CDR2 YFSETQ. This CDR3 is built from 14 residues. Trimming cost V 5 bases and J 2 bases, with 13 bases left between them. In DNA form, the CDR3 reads TGCGCCAGCAGGGATAACAGGGACAACTATGGCTACACCTTC. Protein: CASRDNRDNYGYTF.

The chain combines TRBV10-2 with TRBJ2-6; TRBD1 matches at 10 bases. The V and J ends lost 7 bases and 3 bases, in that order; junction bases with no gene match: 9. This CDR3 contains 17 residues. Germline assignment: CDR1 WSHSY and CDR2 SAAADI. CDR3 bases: TGCGCCAGCACCCGGACAGGGGGGGTGGGTGGGGCCAACGTCCTGACTTTC. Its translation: CASTRTGGVGGANVLTF.

The CDR3 spells CASSAAGAPVYEQYF. The CDR3 nucleotides read TGTGCCAGCAGTGCCGCAGGGGCTCCAGTCTACGAGCAGTACTTC. V and J are TRBV6-1 and TRBJ2-7; possibly TRBD1 for D (6 bases). CDR1 is MNHNS, CDR2 SASEGT, per germline. The V end lost 4 bases, the J end lost 3 bases, and 16 bases lay between the germline ends. This CDR3 is built from 15 residues.

This chain's CDR3 is CASSTQQGLAYEQYF. As DNA, the CDR3 is TGTGCCAGTAGTACCCAACAGGGGTTAGCCTACGAGCAGTACTTC. The chain is built from TRBV19 and TRBJ2-7, with 7 bases aligning to TRBD1. V lost 4 bases to trimming and J lost 2 bases; unmatched junction nucleotides: 8. The CDR3 is 15 residues long. Germline assignment: CDR1 LNHDA and CDR2 SQIVND (reference sequence).

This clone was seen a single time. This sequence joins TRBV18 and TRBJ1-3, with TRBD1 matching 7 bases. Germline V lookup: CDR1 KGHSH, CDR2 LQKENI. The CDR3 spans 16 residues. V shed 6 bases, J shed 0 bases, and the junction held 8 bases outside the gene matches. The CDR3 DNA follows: TGTGCCAGCTCCCAACAGGGGTTCGGCTCTGGAAACACCATATATTTT. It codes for CASSQQGFGSGNTIYF.

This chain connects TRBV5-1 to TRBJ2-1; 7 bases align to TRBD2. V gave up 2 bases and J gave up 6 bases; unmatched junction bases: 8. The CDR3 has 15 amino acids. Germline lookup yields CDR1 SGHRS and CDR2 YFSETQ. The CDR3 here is CASSLWGGESNEQFF. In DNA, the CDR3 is TGCGCCAGCAGCTTATGGGGAGGGGAGAGCAATGAGCAGTTCTTC.

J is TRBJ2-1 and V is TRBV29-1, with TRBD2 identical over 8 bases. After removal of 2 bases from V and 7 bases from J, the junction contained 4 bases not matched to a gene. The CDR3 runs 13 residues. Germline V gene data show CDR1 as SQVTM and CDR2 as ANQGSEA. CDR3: CSVELAGHNEQFF. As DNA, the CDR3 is TGCAGCGTTGAACTAGCGGGTCATAATGAGCAGTTCTTC.

This CDR3 is CASSPESSGGADTQYF. As DNA, the CDR3 is TGTGCCAGCAGTCCCGAATCTAGCGGGGGAGCAGATACGCAGTATTTT. The chain employs TRBV2 and TRBJ2-3; the match to TRBD2 covers 10 bases. CDR3 length: 16 residues. Trimming took 5 bases from V and 4 from J; bases not matched to a gene: 9. CDR1 is SNHLY, CDR2 FYNNEI, per germline. Full variable domain (rest looked up from reference TRBV2 and TRBJ2-3): EPEVTQTPSHQVTQMGQEVILRCVPISNHLYFYWYRQILGQKVEFLVSFYNNEISEKSEIFDDQFSVERPDGSNFTLKIRSTKLEDSAMYFCASSPESSGGADTQYFGPGTRLTVL.

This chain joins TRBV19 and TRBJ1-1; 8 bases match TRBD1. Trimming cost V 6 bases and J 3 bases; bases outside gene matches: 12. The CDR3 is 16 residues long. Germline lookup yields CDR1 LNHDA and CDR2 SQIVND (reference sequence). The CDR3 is CASRPPGQEGDTEAFF. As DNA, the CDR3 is TGTGCCAGTAGGCCACCGGGACAGGAAGGCGACACTGAAGCTTTCTTT.

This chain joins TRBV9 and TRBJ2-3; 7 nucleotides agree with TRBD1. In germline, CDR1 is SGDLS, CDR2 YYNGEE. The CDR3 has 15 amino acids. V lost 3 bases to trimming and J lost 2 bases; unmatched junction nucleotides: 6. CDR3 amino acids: CASSAQGTHTDTQYF. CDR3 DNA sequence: TGTGCCAGCAGCGCACAGGGGACGCACACAGATACGCAGTATTTT.

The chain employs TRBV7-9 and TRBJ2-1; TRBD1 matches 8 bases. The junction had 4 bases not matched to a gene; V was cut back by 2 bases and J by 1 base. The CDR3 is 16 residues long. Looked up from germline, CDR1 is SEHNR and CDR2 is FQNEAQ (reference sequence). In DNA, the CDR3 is TGTGCCAGCAGCTTAACCCGGGACAGGTCCTACAATGAGCAGTTCTTC. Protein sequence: CASSLTRDRSYNEQFF.

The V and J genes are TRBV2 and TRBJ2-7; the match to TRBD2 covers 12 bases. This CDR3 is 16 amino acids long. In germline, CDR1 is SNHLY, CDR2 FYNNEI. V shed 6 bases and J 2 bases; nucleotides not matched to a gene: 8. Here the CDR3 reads CASRTGLAGPTYEQYF. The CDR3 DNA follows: TGTGCCAGCAGGACAGGACTAGCGGGGCCTACCTACGAGCAGTACTTC.

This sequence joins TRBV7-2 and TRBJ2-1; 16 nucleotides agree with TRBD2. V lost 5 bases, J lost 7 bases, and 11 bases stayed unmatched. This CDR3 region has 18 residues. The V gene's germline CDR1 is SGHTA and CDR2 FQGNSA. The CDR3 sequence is CASSREGTSGRARNEQFF. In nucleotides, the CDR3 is TGTGCCAGCAGCCGCGAGGGGACTAGCGGGAGGGCACGGAATGAGCAGTTCTTC.

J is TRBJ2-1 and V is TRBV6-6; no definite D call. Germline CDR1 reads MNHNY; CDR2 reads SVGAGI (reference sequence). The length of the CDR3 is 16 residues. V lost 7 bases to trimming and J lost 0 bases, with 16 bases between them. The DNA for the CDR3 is TGTGCCAGCACCTACTTCCCTCAAAGCTCCTACAATGAGCAGTTCTTC. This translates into CASTYFPQSSYNEQFF.